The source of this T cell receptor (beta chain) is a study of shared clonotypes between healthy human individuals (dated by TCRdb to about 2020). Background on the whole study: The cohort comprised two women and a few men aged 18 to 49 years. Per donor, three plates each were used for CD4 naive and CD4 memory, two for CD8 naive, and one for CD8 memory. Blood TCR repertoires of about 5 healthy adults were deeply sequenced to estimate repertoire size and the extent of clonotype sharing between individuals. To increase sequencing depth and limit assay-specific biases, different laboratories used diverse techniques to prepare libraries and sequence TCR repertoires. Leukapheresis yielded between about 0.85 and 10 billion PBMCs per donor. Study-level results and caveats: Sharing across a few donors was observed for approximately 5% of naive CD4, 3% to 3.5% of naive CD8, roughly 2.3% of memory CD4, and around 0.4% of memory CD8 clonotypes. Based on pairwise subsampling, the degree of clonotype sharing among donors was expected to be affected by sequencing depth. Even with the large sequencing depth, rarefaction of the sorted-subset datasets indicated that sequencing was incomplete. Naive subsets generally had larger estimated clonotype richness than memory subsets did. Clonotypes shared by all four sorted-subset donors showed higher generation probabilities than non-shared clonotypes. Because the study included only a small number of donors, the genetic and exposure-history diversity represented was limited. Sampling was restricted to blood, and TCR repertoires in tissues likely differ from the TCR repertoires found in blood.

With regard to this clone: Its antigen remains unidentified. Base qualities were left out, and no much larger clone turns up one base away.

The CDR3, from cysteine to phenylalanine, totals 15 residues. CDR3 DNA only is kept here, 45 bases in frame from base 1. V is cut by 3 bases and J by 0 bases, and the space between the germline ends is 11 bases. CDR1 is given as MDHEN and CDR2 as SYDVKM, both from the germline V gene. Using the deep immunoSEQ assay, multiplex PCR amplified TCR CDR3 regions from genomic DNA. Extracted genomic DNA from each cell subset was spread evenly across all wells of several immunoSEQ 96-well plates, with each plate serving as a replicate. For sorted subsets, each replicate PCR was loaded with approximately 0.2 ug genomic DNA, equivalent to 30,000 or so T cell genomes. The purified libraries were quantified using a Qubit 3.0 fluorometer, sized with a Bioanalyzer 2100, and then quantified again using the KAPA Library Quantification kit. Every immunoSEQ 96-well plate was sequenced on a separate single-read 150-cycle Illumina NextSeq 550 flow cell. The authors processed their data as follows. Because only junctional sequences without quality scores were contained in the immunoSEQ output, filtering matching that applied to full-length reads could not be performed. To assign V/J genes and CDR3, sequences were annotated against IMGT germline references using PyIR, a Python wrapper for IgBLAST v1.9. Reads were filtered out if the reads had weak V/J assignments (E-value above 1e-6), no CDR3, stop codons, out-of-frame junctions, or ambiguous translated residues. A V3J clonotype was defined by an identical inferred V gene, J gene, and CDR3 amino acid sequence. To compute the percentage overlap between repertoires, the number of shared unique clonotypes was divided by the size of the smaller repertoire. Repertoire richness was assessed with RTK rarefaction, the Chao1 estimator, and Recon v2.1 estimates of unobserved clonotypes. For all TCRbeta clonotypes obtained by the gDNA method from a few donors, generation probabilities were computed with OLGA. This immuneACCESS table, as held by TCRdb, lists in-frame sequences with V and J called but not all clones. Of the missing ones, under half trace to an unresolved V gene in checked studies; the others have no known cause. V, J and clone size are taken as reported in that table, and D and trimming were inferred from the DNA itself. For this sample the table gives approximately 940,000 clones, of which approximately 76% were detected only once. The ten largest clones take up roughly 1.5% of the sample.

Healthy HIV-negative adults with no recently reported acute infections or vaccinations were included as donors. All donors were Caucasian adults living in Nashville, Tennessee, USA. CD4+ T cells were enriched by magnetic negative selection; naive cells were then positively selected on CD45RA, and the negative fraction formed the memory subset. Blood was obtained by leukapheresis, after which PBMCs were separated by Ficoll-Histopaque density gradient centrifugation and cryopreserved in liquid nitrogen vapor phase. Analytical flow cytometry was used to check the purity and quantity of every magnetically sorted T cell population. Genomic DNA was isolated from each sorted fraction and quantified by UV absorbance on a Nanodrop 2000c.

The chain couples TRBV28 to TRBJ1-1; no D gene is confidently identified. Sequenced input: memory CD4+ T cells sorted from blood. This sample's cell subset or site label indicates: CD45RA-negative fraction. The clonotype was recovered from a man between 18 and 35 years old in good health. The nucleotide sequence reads TGTGCCAGCAGTTTGGGCAGGAGAATGAACACTGAAGCTTTCTTT. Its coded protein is CASSLGRRMNTEAFF.